This T cell receptor (beta chain) was documented in a study of blood T cell repertoires in COVID-19. Study context: Researchers got acute and convalescent COVID-19 samples from the United States, Italy and Spain. In each case, the material was cDNA or gDNA derived from T cells, B-cell-depleted T cells, or PBMCs.

The authors' processing: By means of reference gene primer amplification, nucleated cell counts were estimated. Repertoires were generated with immunoSEQ multiplex PCR, while TCRdb's copy carries only in-frame clones and drops some. Clone size and V and J calls were adopted from that table, with D and trimming inferred from the DNA. This table has some 120,000 clones, roughly 84% appearing once. Germline CDR1 reads MNHEY; CDR2 reads SVGAGI. CDR3 size: 12 residues. Trimming took off 6 bases at V and 8 bases at J, with 13 bases between the two ends. The receptor was isolated from a woman aged 30 to 39 who had recovered from COVID-19. The chain recombines TRBV6-5 with TRBJ1-2; D ambiguous. Specimen: peripheral blood. The CDR3 here is CASSTTKFGYTF. The CDR3 nucleotides read TGTGCCAGCAGCACCACAAAATTCGGCTACACCTTC.